This TCR beta chain was observed in a study of T-cell memory formation after mild COVID-19. Overall study: Clusters of TCRs were largely donor specific. The study's findings and limits: Chiefly within CM and EM were the contracting CD4+ clones; CD8+ ones were within EMRA.

TCRdb recomputed calls from the 5' RACE reads with MiXCR, one row per CDR3 protein. The profile shows 100,000 to 130,000 distinct CDR3 sequences, roughly a sixth of them singletons. Germline CDR1 and CDR2: SGHKS and YYEKEE (reference sequence). The CDR3 consists of 11 residues. V was pared by 0 bases and J by 8 bases, with 2 bases between. Remarks on this clonotype: Its specificity is not known.

The receptor comes from a man aged 18 to 35 who had mild COVID-19 (a few samples of this study predate the infection). Cell type and time point are not known. The sequencing sample was made of PBMCs or a T cell subset sorted from them (not recorded which). The chain joins TRBV5-5 to TRBJ1-4; D not resolved. For the CDR3, the DNA is TGTGCCAGCAGCTTGGTCGAAAAACTGTTTTTT. Its protein product is CASSLVEKLFF.